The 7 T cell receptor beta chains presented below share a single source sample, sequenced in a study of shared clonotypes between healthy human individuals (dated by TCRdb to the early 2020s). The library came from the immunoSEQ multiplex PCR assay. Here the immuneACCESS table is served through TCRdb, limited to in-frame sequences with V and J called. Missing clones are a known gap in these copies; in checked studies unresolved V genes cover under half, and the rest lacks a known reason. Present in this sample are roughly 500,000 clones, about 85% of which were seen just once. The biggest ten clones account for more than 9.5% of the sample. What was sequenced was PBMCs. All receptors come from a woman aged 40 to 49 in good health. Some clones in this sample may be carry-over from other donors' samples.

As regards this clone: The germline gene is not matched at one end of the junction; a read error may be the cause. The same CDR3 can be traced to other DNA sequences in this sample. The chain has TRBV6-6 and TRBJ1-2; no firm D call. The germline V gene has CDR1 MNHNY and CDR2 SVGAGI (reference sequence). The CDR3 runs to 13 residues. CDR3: CASSSSPNYGYTF. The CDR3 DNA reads TGTGCCAGCAGTTCTTCCCCTAACTATGGATACACATTC.

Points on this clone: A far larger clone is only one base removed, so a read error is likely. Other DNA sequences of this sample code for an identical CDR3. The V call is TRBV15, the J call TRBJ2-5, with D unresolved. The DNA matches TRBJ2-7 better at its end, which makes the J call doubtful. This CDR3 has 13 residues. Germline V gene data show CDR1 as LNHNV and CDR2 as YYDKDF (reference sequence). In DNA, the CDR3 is TGTGCCACCAGCAGAGGTGCTGACTACGAGCAGTACTTC. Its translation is CATSRGADYEQYF.

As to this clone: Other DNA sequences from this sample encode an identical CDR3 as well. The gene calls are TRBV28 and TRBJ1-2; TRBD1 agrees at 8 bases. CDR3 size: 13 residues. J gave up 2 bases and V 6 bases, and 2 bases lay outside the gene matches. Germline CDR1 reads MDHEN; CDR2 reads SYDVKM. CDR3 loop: CASRDRVNYGYTF. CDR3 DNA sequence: TGTGCCAGCAGGGACAGGGTAAACTATGGCTACACCTTC.

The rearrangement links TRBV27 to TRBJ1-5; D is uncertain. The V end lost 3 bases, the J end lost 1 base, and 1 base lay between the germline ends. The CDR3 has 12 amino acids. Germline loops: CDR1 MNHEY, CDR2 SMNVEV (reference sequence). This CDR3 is CASSFSNQPQHF. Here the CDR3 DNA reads TGTGCCAGCAGTTTCAGCAATCAGCCCCAGCATTTT.

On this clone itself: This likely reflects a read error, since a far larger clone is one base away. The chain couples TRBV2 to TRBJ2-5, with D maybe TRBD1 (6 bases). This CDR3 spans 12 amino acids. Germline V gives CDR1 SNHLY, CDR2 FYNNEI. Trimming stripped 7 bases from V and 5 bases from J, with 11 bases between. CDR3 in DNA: TGTGCCAGCATCGGAACAGGGGAGACCCAGTACTTC. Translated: CASIGTGETQYF.

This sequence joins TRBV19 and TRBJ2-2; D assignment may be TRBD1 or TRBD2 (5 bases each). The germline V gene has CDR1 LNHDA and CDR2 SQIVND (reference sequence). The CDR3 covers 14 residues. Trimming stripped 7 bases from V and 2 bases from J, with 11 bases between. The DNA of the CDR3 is TGTGCCAGTAACGAGGGGTTCAACACCGGGGAGCTGTTTTTT. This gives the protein CASNEGFNTGELFF.

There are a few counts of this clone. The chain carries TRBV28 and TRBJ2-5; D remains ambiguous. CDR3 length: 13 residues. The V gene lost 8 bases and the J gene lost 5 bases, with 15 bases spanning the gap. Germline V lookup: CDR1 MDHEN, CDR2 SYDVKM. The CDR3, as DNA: TGTGCCAGCTCTAGGAGCTGGTTGGAGACCCAGTACTTC. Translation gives CASSRSWLETQYF.